Below, 7 T cell receptor beta chains from the same sample are listed, as sequenced in a study of T cells in Graves' hyperthyroidism and ophthalmopathy. It was RNA transcripts that yielded the amplified TCR beta CDR3 regions. HTBI primers were the set used in a first-round RT-PCR of the TCR CDR3. TCRdb called the multiplex PCR reads again in MiXCR, with one record for every CDR3 protein. Of hundreds of thousands of distinct CDR3 sequences listed, about half are singletons. The sequencing input was peripheral blood or thyroid tissue (not recorded which). These TCRs come from a woman in her late teens or twenties with Graves' hyperthyroidism.

About this clonotype itself: An end of the junction differs from the germline gene, which may be a read error. The genes are TRBV10-2 and TRBJ1-6, with no clear D. The germline CDR1 and CDR2 sequences are WSHSY and SAAADI. The CDR3 contains 10 residues. For the CDR3, the DNA is TGCGCCAGCAGTGAGTCGACGGGGTACTTT. Its protein product is CASSESTGYF.

The chain combines TRBV20-1 with TRBJ2-7; 9 positions match TRBD2. Germline assignment: CDR1 DFQATT and CDR2 SNEGSKA (reference sequence). The junction had 19 bases not matched to a gene; V was cut back by 0 bases and J by 7 bases. This CDR3 comprises 18 residues. In DNA, the CDR3 is TGCAGTGCTAGAGACGCTAGCGGGATCGTTAGGTCCGGGGAGGAGCAGTACTTC. Its protein product is CSARDASGIVRSGEEQYF.

In the case of this clonotype: Because the CDR3 is missing its conserved closing phenylalanine or tryptophan, this is likely a read error. Because the CDR3's place on the DNA is in doubt, the DNA is left out and the CDR3 is given as listed by TCRdb. V is TRBV29-1 and J is TRBJ2-7; the tabulated D call, TRBD1, remains unverified against the DNA. From germline, CDR1 is SQVTM and CDR2 ANQGSEA. The CDR3 spans 8 residues, counting both ends. The CDR3 sequence: CSVGGGHI.

Concerning this clonotype: This may be a read error: a much more frequent sequence differs by one nucleotide. Because it lacks the conserved phenylalanine or tryptophan at the end, this CDR3 is likely a read error. This chain uses TRBV29-1 with TRBJ1-1; D is unclear. The ends were cut back, 7 bases at V and 1 base at J, with 13 bases in the middle. This CDR3 has 13 residues. In germline, CDR1 is SQVTM, CDR2 ANQGSEA. CDR3: CSATKWQNTEAFS. CDR3 nucleotide sequence: TGCAGCGCCACTAAGTGGCAGAACACTGAAGCTTTCTCT.

The rearrangement joins TRBV5-1 to TRBJ2-5; TRBD1 is a possible D gene (6 bases). Trimming cost V 4 bases and J 9 bases, with 22 bases left between them. The CDR3 has 15 residues. Germline CDR1 SGHRS, CDR2 YFSETQ. The chain's CDR3 is CASSQGADSGVPQYF. CDR3 DNA: TGCGCCAGCAGCCAAGGGGCAGATTCAGGGGTGCCCCAGTACTTC.

Details on this clonotype: An end of the junction differs from the germline gene, which may be a read error. The CDR3 bases are TGTGCCAGCAGTGAAAACCCAGGAGACTCTGGAAACACCATATATTTT. The encoded protein is CASSENPGDSGNTIYF. The V and J genes are TRBV10-3 and TRBJ1-3, with D unclear. CDR3 size: 16 residues. From germline, CDR1 is ENHRY and CDR2 SYGVKD.

The CDR3 sequence is CATSRGGTGANVLTF. The CDR3 DNA sequence: TGTGCCACCAGCAGAGGGGGGACTGGGGCCAACGTCCTGACTTTC. The chain has TRBV15 and TRBJ2-6; possibly TRBD1 or TRBD2 for D (5 bases each). This CDR3 is 15 amino acids long. From germline, CDR1 is LNHNV and CDR2 YYDKDF (reference sequence). Deletions cut 1 base from V and 2 bases from J, with 6 bases between.